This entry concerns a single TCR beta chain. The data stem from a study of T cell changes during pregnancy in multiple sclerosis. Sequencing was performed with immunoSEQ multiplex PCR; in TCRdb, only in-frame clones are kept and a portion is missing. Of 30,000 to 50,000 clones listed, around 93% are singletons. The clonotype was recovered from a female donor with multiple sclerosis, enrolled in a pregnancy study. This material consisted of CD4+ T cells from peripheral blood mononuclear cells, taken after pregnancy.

The DNA of the CDR3 is TGTGCCAGCAGTCCTACAGGGGGCCTGGGTGCTGGGGCCAACGTCCTGACTTTC. This encodes CASSPTGGLGAGANVLTF. The chain has TRBV25-1 and TRBJ2-6; TRBD1 aligns across 9 bases. Trimming took 5 bases from V and 2 from J; bases not matched to a gene: 10. Germline CDR1 MGHDK, CDR2 SYGVNS. This CDR3 is built from 18 residues.